The clone carrying this TCR beta chain was seen only a few times. The CDR3 is made up of 15 amino acids. J was trimmed by 7 bases and V by 1 base; bases with no gene match: 7. This record belongs to a study of response to subunit inactivated influenza vaccine. TCRdb re-called the RT-PCR reads with MiXCR, one entry per CDR3 protein. The sample lists 650,000 to 800,000 distinct CDR3 sequences, 18% occurring once. The TCR sequence derives from a man in his forties or fifties who received an inactivated influenza vaccine. This specimen was PBMCs from blood, taken approximately 5 days after vaccination. This rearrangement joins TRBV12-3 or TRBV12-4 to TRBJ2-1, with TRBD2 matching 7 bases. This chain's CDR3 is CASSLEAGKSNEQFF. CDR3 nucleotide sequence: TGTGCCAGCAGTTTAGAAGCGGGGAAGAGTAATGAGCAGTTCTTC.